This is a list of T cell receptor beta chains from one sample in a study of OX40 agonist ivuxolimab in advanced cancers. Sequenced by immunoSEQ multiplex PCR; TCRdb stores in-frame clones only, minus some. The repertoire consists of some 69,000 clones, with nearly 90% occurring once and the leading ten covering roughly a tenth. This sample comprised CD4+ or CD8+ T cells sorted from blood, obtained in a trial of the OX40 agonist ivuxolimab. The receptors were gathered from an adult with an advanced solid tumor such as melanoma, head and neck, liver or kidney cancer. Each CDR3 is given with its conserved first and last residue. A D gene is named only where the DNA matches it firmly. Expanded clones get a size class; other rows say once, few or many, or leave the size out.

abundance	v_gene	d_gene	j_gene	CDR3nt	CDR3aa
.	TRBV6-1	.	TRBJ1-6	TGTGCCAGCAGTGAAGCTGGTTGGTCACCCCTCCACTTT	CASSEAGWSPLHF
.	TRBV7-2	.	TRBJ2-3	TGTGCCAGCAGCTTCCGCCCAGATACGCAGTATTTT	CASSFRPDTQYF
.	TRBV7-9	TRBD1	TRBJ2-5	TGTGCCAGCAGCTTTGACAGGGGGCGTGAGACCCAGTACTTC	CASSFDRGRETQYF
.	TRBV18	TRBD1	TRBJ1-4	TGTGCCAGCTCCCAAGACAGGGGAGGTAATGAAAAACTGTTTTTT	CASSQDRGGNEKLFF
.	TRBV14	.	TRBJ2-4	TGTGCCAGCAGCCAGTACGCTAGCGACCCCTGGGACATTCAGTACTTC	CASSQYASDPWDIQYF
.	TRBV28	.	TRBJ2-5	TGTGCCAGCAGTTTTCAAGAGACCCAGTACTTC	CASSFQETQYF
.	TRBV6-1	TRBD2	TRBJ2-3	TGTGCCAGCAGTGGGGGGGGACTAGCGGGCTCTCATACGCAGTATTTT	CASSGGGLAGSHTQYF
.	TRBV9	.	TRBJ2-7	TGTGCCAGCAGCTCAGGGGGTCGGGCGGGAGGTCTCTCCTACGAGCAGTACTTC	CASSSGGRAGGLSYEQYF
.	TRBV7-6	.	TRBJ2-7	TGTGCCAGCAGCTCCCGCAAAGGACTCGAGCAGTACTTC	CASSSRKGLEQYF
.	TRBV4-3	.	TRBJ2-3	TGCGCCAGCAGCCAAGAATTAGGGGGTGCCGATACGCAGTATTTT	CASSQELGGADTQYF
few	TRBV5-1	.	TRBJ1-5	TGCGCCAGCCGCCCCACGGCAGGGAATAATCAGCCCCAGCATTTT	CASRPTAGNNQPQHF
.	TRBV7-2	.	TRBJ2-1	TGTGCCAGCAGCTTAATTAGCAGGCGCAATGAGCAGTTCTTC	CASSLISRRNEQFF
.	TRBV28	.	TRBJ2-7	TGTGCCAGCAGTTTTCTCCACGAGCAGTACTTC	CASSFLHEQYF
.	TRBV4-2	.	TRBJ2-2	TGTGCCAGCAGCCAAGATCGCACGAACACCGGGGAGCTGTTTTTT	CASSQDRTNTGELFF
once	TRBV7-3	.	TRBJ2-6	TGTGCCAGCAGCTTAACAGGACCTGGGGCCAACGTCCTGACTTTC	CASSLTGPGANVLTF
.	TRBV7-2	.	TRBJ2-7	TGTGCCAGCAGCTTAATAGGGGGTTCCTACGAGCAGTACTTC	CASSLIGGSYEQYF
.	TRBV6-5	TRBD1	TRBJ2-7	TGTGCCGGCGACCGGGACAGGGCCCACGAGCAGTACTTC	CAGDRDRAHEQYF
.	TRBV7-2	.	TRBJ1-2	TGTGCCAGCAGCTTAGCGCGGACCCTCGCTAACTATGGCTACACCTTC	CASSLARTLANYGYTF
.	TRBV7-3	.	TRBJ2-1	TGTGCCAGCAGCTTAAGCGGGCGGAACAATGAGCAGTTCTTC	CASSLSGRNNEQFF
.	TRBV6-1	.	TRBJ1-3	TGTGCCAGCAGTGCTGACTATTGGAACACCATATATTTT	CASSADYWNTIYF
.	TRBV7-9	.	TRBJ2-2	TGTGCCAGCAGGCCCGGGACTTTCTACACCGGGGAGCTGTTTTTT	CASRPGTFYTGELFF
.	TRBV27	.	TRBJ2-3	TGTGCCAGCAGTTCCCAAGGAAATACGCAGTATTTT	CASSSQGNTQYF
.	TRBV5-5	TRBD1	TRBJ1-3	TGTGCCAGCACCGCCCGGGACAGGGGGCCTGGAAACACCATATATTTT	CASTARDRGPGNTIYF
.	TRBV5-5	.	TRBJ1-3	TGTGCCAGCAGCTTGGGCCGGACTGCCTCCTCTGGAAACACCATATATTTT	CASSLGRTASSGNTIYF
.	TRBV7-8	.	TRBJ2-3	TGTGCCAGCAGCTTAGACCTTGGGGATACGCAGTATTTT	CASSLDLGDTQYF
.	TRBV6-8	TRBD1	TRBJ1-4	TGTGCCAGCAGCACCCCGGGACAGGCATTT	CASSTPGQAF
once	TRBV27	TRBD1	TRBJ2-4	TGTGCCAGCAGTGCTCCCGGGACAGGGGGAGCAGCCAAAAACATTCAGTACTTC	CASSAPGTGGAAKNIQYF
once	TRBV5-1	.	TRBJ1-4	TGCGCCAGCAGCTTGGGGAATAGTGCAACTAATGAAAAACTGTTTTTT	CASSLGNSATNEKLFF